Below are 14 T cell receptor beta chains sequenced from a single sample in a study of blood T cell repertoires in COVID-19. Method: immunoSEQ multiplex PCR; TCRdb's copy keeps in-frame clones and lacks some. The table records around 110,000 clones, less than 90% of them present only once. Sequenced sample: peripheral blood. The receptors stem from a man between 25 and 39 years old with acute or convalescent COVID-19.

This clone occurred once. The chain employs TRBV11-3 and TRBJ2-2; 8 positions match TRBD2. CDR1 SGHNT and CDR2 YENEEA come from the germline V gene. V lost 3 bases to trimming and J lost 5 bases; unmatched junction nucleotides: 2. The CDR3 length is 14 residues. Here the CDR3 DNA reads TGTGCCAGCAGCTTCGGGAGGGCTACCGGGGAGCTGTTTTTT. Residues: CASSFGRATGELFF.

The gene calls are TRBV5-6 and TRBJ2-5; possible D gene TRBD1, 6 bases. The length of the CDR3 is 12 residues. CDR1 is SGHDT and CDR2 is YYEEEE in the germline V gene. V lost 0 bases and J 7 bases, leaving 7 bases between the germline ends. In nucleotides, the CDR3 is TGTGCCAGCAGCTTGGCGGACAGGACCCAGTACTTC. Protein product: CASSLADRTQYF. Looking up the rest from reference TRBV5-6 and TRBJ2-5 gives the full variable domain: DAGVTQSPTHLIKTRGQQVTLRCSPKSGHDTVSWYQQALGQGPQFIFQYYEEEERQRGNFPDRFSGHQFPNYSSELNVNALLLGDSALYLCASSLADRTQYFGPGTRLLVL.

The V and J genes are TRBV21-1 and TRBJ2-7; TRBD2 is taken as the D call from the table, unchecked against the DNA. TRBV21-1 is a pseudogene segment. CDR3 size: 15 residues. In DNA form, the CDR3 reads TGTGCCAGCAGCAAAGTTGGCGCTAGCTCCTACGAGCAGTACGTC. Residues: CASSKVGASSYEQYV.

This chain uses TRBV7-2 with TRBJ2-7, with TRBD2 matching 15 bases. Trimming took 0 bases from V and 6 from J; bases not matched to a gene: 6. The germline V gene encodes CDR1 SGHTA and CDR2 FQGNSA. The CDR3 runs to 17 residues. The CDR3 coding sequence is TGTGCCAGCAGCTTAGCACCGGGACTAGCGGGGGGTGTCGAGCAGTACTTC. Encoded protein: CASSLAPGLAGGVEQYF.

The CDR3 spells CASTAPGAKNIQYF. The CDR3 nucleotides read TGTGCCAGCACCGCCCCCGGAGCCAAAAACATTCAGTACTTC. The chain joins TRBV6-5 to TRBJ2-4; D remains ambiguous. Germline V gene lookup returns CDR1 MNHEY and CDR2 SVGAGI. The CDR3 spans 14 residues. Trimming cost V 7 bases and J 0 bases, with 10 bases left between them.

This chain joins TRBV6-1 and TRBJ1-6; D not resolved. This CDR3 has 14 amino acids. Looked up from germline, CDR1 is MNHNS and CDR2 is SASEGT. V lost 1 base and J 10 bases, leaving 11 bases between the germline ends. In nucleotides, the CDR3 is TGTGCCAGCAGTGAAGGCCGGGTACGATCACCCCTCCACTTT. It is translated as CASSEGRVRSPLHF.

The rearrangement joins TRBV9 to TRBJ2-2, with D possibly being TRBD1 (7 bases). Germline lookup yields CDR1 SGDLS and CDR2 YYNGEE. The CDR3 loop spans 17 amino acids. V was cut by 3 bases and J by 0 bases, with 15 bases left in between. CDR3 amino acids: CASSAPAGTANTGELFF. The CDR3, as DNA: TGTGCCAGCAGCGCCCCCGCGGGGACAGCGAACACCGGGGAGCTGTTTTTT.

CDR3: CASSLSRGGGYTF. The CDR3 bases are TGTGCCAGCAGTTTATCGCGAGGGGGAGGCTACACCTTC. The chain joins TRBV27 to TRBJ1-2; TRBD1 is a possible D gene (6 bases). Germline lookup yields CDR1 MNHEY and CDR2 SMNVEV (reference sequence). The CDR3 has 13 residues. V was cut by 0 bases and J by 8 bases, with 10 bases left in between.

This chain uses TRBV10-3 with TRBJ2-1, with 10 bases identical to TRBD2. Trimming removed 10 bases from V and 0 bases from J; junction bases left unmatched: 3. The CDR3 totals 14 residues. In germline, CDR1 is ENHRY, CDR2 SYGVKD. The CDR3 region is CASLAGDSYNEQFF. Written as DNA, the CDR3 is TGTGCCAGCCTAGCGGGGGACTCCTACAATGAGCAGTTCTTC.

V is TRBV24-1 and J is TRBJ2-3; TRBD2 is a possible D gene (5 bases). The germline V gene encodes CDR1 KGHDR and CDR2 SFDVKD. This CDR3 contains 12 residues. The V and J ends lost 1 base and 8 bases respectively, with 6 bases between them. In DNA, the CDR3 is TGTGCCACCAGTGATTTAGGAGGTACGCAGTATTTT. This sequence encodes CATSDLGGTQYF.

The V and J genes are TRBV24-1 and TRBJ2-7; a possible D gene is TRBD1 (6 bases). The length of the CDR3 is 13 residues. CDR1 KGHDR and CDR2 SFDVKD come from the germline V gene. Trimming pared 5 bases from V and 5 bases from J, leaving 12 bases between. CDR3 in amino acids: CATSAGVGNEQYF. CDR3 nucleotides: TGTGCCACCAGTGCAGGGGTGGGAAACGAGCAGTACTTC.

The V and J genes are TRBV15 and TRBJ2-1, with D unresolved. V lost 1 base and J lost 0, with 10 bases in between. The CDR3 is 16 residues long. Germline loops: CDR1 LNHNV, CDR2 YYDKDF (reference sequence). In DNA, the CDR3 is TGTGCCACCAGCAGAGGAGGAAGGCGCTCCTACAATGAGCAGTTCTTC. It codes for CATSRGGRRSYNEQFF.

The CDR3 sequence: CASSSIDRSGNTIYF. The DNA for the CDR3 is TGTGCCAGCAGCTCGATTGACAGGTCTGGAAACACCATATATTTT. V is TRBV5-5 and J is TRBJ1-3; D perhaps matches TRBD1 (6 bases). Between the trimmed V and J ends, which lost 3 bases and 1 base, there was a span of 11 bases. CDR3 length equals 15 residues. Germline assignment: CDR1 SGHKS and CDR2 YYEKEE (reference sequence). Filled out from reference TRBV5-5 and TRBJ1-3, the complete variable domain reads DAGVTQSPTHLIKTRGQQVTLRCSPISGHKSVSWYQQVLGQGPQFIFQYYEKEERGRGNFPDRFSARQFPNYSSELNVNALLLGDSALYLCASSSIDRSGNTIYFGEGSWLTVV.

The J gene is TRBJ2-3, the V gene TRBV24-1, with 8 positions matching TRBD2. Germline loops: CDR1 KGHDR, CDR2 SFDVKD. The CDR3 runs to 14 residues. The junction had 3 bases not matched to a gene; V was cut back by 4 bases and J by 4 bases. The CDR3 DNA follows: TGTGCCACCAGTGACCCGGGGGGGGCAGATACGCAGTATTTT. It translates to CATSDPGGADTQYF.